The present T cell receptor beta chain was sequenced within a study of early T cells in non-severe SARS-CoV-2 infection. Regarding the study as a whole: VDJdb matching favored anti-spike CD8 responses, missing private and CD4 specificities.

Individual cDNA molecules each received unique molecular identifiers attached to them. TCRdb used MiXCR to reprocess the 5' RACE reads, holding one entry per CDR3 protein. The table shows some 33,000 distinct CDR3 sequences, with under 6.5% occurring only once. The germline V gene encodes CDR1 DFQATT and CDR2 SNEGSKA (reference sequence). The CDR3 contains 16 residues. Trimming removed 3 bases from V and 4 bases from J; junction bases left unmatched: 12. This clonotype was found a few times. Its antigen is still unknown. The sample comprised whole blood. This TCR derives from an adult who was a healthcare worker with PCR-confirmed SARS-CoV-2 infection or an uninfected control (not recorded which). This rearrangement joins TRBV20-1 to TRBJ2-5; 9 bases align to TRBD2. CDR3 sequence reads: CSASPSSGGPGETQYF. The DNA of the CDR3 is TGCAGTGCTAGCCCCTCAAGCGGGGGGCCGGGAGAGACCCAGTACTTC.